This TCR beta chain was identified during a study of control samples from healthy donors and cancer patients. V was clipped by 2 bases and J by 3 bases, with 16 bases between them. CDR1 and CDR2 (germline): KGHDR, SFDVKD. There are 17 residues in the CDR3. The assay was immunoSEQ multiplex PCR, and TCRdb's table has in-frame clones only and misses some. Of tens of thousands of clones in the sample, roughly 89% were seen once. V and J are TRBV24-1 and TRBJ2-1; the D gene is possibly TRBD2 (5 bases). Specimen: PBMCs. The clonotype was recovered from a woman aged 55 to 70 with head and neck cancer. The CDR3 loop is CATSDYGGDTVYNEQFF. In DNA, the CDR3 is TGTGCCACCAGTGATTATGGAGGAGACACCGTCTACAATGAGCAGTTCTTC.